This T cell receptor (beta chain) comes out of a study of cytomegalovirus exposure and HLA in healthy donors. Germline V gene lookup returns CDR1 SGHTA and CDR2 FQGNSA. The CDR3 loop spans 13 amino acids. V lost 1 base and J 2 bases, leaving 5 bases between the germline ends. In the PCR, 60 Vbeta and 13 Jbeta primers were used. The table came from immunoSEQ multiplex PCR; TCRdb's copy has only in-frame clones and leaves some out. Among fewer than 140,000 clones listed, around 85% were seen once. The TCR sequence derives from a man aged 60-69 years in good health and CMV-seronegative. The chain combines TRBV7-2 with TRBJ1-2; D uncertain. Material for sequencing was PBMCs. CDR3 sequence: CASSLDSNYGYTF. CDR3 in DNA: TGTGCCAGCAGCTTAGACAGCAACTATGGCTACACCTTC.